Shown below are 7 T cell receptor beta chains from a single sample sequenced in a study of T-cell memory formation after mild COVID-19. TCRdb recomputed calls from the 5' RACE reads with MiXCR, one row per CDR3 protein. The repertoire includes about 260,000 distinct CDR3 sequences, about a sixth of them detected once, and around a fifth sits in the top ten. Source material: PBMCs or a T cell subset sorted from them (not recorded which). These receptors all come from a young man who had mild COVID-19 (a few samples of this study predate the infection). Cell type and time point are not known.

This chain uses TRBV6-2 or TRBV6-3 with TRBJ2-1; possible D gene TRBD2, 5 bases. Trimming took off 8 bases at V and 6 bases at J, with 11 bases between the two ends. This CDR3 comprises 12 residues. Germline lookup yields CDR1 MNHEY and CDR2 SVGEGT. CDR3: CASEGPRNEQFF. DNA for the CDR3: TGTGCCAGCGAGGGTCCCCGCAATGAGCAGTTCTTC.

The V gene is TRBV7-2, the J gene TRBJ2-2; D uncertain. The V end lost 1 base, the J end lost 1 base, and 10 bases lay between the germline ends. The CDR3 is 16 residues long. CDR1 and CDR2 (germline): SGHTA, FQGNSA. CDR3 protein: CASSLVPLENTGELFF. CDR3 DNA: TGTGCCAGCAGCTTAGTCCCATTAGAGAACACCGGGGAGCTGTTTTTT. Full variable domain (missing parts from reference TRBV7-2 and TRBJ2-2): GAGVSQSPSNKVTEKGKDVELRCDPISGHTALYWYRQSLGQGLEFLIYFQGNSAPDKSGLPSDRFSAERTGGSVSTLTIQRTQQEDSAVYLCASSLVPLENTGELFFGEGSRLTVL.

In this sample, this clonotype turned up a few times. The V call is TRBV6-5, the J call TRBJ1-6; D is ambiguous. The CDR3 has 16 residues. Trimming removed 2 bases from V and 9 bases from J, with 17 bases in between. Germline V gene sequence: CDR1 MNHEY, CDR2 SVGAGI. CDR3 sequence: CASSYDVGKLGSPLHF. CDR3 sequence (DNA): TGTGCCAGCAGTTACGATGTCGGAAAGCTTGGTTCACCCCTCCACTTT.

The chain combines TRBV9 with TRBJ2-1; TRBD2 agrees at 14 bases. Germline V gene lookup returns CDR1 SGDLS and CDR2 YYNGEE. Trimming at V came to 3 bases and at J to 4 bases, leaving 15 bases not matched to a gene. This CDR3 is built from 20 residues. CDR3 loop: CASSAQTSGGVRVSYNEQFF. The CDR3, as DNA: TGTGCCAGCAGCGCCCAGACTAGCGGGGGGGTACGAGTATCTTACAATGAGCAGTTCTTC.

The V and J genes are TRBV30 and TRBJ1-2; D not certain. Trimming removed 4 bases from V and 0 bases from J, with 12 bases in between. The CDR3 length is 14 residues. Per germline, CDR1 GTSNPN and CDR2 SVGIG (reference sequence). The CDR3, as DNA: TGTGCCTGGAACCGCCCCGGAGCTAACTATGGCTACACCTTC. It specifies CAWNRPGANYGYTF.

The chain uses TRBV12-3 or TRBV12-4 and TRBJ2-5; D remains ambiguous. The V end lost 5 bases, the J end lost 6 bases, and 13 bases lay between the germline ends. The CDR3 contains 13 residues. The CDR3 DNA reads TGTGCCAGCAGTCCAGGTCCCCGGAAGACCCAGTACTTC. It codes for CASSPGPRKTQYF.

This clonotype was found a few times. The V and J genes are TRBV20-1 and TRBJ2-7; 8 bases are shared with TRBD1. The J segment lost 6 bases and the V segment lost 4 bases, leaving 5 bases of the junction unmatched. CDR1 and CDR2 from the germline V gene are DFQATT and SNEGSKA (reference sequence). CDR3 length: 12 amino acids. This chain's CDR3 is CSAIGQGGEQYF. The CDR3 DNA reads as TGCAGTGCTATAGGACAGGGAGGCGAGCAGTACTTC.